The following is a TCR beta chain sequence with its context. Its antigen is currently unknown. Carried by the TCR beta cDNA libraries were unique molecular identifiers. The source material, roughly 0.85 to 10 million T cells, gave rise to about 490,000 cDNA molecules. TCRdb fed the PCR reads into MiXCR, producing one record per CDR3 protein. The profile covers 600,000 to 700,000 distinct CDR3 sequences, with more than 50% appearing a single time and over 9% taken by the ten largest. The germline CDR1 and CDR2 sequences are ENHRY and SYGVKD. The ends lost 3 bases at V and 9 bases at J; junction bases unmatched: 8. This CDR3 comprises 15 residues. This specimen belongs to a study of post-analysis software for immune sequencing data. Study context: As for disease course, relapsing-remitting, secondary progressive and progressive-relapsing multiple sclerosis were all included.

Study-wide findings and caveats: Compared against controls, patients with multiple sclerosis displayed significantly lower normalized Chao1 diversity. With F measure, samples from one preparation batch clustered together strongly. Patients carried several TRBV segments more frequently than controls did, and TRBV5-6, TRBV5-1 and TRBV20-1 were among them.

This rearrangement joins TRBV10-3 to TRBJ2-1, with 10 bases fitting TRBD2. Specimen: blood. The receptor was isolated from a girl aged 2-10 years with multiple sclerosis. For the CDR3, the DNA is TGTGCCATCAGTGAACGTCTAGCGGGAGAGGTTGAGCAGTTCTTC. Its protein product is CAISERLAGEVEQFF.